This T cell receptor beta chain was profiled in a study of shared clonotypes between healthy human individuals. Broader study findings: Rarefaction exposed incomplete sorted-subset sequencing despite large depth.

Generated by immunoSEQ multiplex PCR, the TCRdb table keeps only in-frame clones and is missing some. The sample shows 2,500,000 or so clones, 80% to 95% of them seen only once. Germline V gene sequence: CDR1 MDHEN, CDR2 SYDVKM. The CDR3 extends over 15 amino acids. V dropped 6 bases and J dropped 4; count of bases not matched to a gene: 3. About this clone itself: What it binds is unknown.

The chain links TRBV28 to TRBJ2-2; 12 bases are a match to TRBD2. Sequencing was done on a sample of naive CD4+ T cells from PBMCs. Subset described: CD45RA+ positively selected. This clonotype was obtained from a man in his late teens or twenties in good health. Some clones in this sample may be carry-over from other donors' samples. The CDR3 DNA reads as TGTGCCAGCAGGACTAGCGGGAGTGGCACCGGGGAGCTGTTTTTT. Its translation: CASRTSGSGTGELFF.